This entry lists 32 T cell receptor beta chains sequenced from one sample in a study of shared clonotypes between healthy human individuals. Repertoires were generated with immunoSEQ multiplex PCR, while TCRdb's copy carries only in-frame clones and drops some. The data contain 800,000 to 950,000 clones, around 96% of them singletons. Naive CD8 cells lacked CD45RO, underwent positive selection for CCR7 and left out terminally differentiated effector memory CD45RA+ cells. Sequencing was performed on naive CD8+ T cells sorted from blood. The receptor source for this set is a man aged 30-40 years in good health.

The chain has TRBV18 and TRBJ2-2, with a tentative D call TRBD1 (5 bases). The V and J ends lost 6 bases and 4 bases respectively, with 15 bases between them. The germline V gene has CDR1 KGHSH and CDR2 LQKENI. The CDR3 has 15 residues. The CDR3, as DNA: TGTGCCAGCTCGCCTGGCAGGGATGGCACCGGGGAGCTGTTTTTT. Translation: CASSPGRDGTGELFF.

In nucleotides, the CDR3 is TGCAGCGTTGAATCCGGGGTCAGCGAGACCCAGTACTTC. Its protein product is CSVESGVSETQYF. The chain combines TRBV29-1 with TRBJ2-5; tentative D call: TRBD2 (5 bases). With 2 bases removed from V and 5 bases from J, the gap between germline ends came to 12 bases. There are 13 residues in the CDR3. CDR1 and CDR2 from the germline V gene are SQVTM and ANQGSEA.

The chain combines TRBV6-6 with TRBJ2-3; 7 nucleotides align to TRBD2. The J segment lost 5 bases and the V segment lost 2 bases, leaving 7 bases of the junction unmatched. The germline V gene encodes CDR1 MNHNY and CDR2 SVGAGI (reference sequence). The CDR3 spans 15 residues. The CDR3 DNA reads TGTGCCAGCAGTTACCTTGGGGTAGCGGGAGATACGCAGTATTTT. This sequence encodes CASSYLGVAGDTQYF.

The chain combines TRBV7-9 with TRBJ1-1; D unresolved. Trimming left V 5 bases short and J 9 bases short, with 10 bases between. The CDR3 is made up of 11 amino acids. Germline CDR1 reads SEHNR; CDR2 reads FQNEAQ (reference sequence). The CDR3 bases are TGTGCCAGCAGCCGCTCCCAAAAAGCTTTCTTT. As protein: CASSRSQKAFF.

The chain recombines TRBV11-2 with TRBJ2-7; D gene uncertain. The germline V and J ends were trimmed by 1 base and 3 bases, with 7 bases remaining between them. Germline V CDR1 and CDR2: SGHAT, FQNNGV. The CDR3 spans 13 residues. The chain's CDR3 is CASSLGLDYEQYF. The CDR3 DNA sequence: TGTGCCAGCAGCTTAGGGCTAGACTACGAGCAGTACTTC.

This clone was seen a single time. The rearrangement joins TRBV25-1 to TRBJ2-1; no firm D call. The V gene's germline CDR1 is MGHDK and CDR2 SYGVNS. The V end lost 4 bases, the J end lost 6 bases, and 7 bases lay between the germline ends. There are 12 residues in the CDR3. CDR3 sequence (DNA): TGTGCCAGCAGTGGGCTGCTCAATGAGCAGTTCTTC. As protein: CASSGLLNEQFF.

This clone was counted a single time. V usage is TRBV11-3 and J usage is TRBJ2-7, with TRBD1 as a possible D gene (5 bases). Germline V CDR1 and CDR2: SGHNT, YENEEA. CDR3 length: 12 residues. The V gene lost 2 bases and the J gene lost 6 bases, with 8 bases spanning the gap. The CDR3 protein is CASSLNRGEQYF. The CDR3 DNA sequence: TGTGCCAGCAGCTTAAATAGGGGCGAGCAGTACTTC. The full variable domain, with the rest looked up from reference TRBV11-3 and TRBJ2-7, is EAGVVQSPRYKIIEKKQPVAFWCNPISGHNTLYWYLQNLGQGPELLIRYENEEAVDDSQLPKDRFSAERLKGVDSTLKIQPAELGDSAVYLCASSLNRGEQYFGPGTRLTVT.

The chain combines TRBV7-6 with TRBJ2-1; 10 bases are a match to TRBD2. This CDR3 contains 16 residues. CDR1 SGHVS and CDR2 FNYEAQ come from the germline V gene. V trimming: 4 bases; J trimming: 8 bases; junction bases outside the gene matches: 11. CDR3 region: CASSSPKREGGYEQFF. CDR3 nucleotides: TGTGCCAGCAGCTCCCCGAAGCGGGAGGGCGGCTATGAGCAGTTCTTC.

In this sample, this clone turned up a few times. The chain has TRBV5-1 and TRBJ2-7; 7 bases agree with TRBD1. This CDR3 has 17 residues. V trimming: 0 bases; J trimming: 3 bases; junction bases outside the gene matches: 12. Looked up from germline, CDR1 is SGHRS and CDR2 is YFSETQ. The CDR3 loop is CASSLVPGQDRRYEQYF. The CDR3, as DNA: TGCGCCAGCAGCTTGGTCCCAGGACAGGACAGACGCTACGAGCAGTACTTC.

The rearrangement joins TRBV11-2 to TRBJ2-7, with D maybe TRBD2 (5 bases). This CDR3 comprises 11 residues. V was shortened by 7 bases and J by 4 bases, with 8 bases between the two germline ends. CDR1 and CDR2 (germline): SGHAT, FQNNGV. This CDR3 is CASTTGYEQYF. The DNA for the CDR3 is TGTGCCAGCACCACGGGGTACGAGCAGTACTTC.

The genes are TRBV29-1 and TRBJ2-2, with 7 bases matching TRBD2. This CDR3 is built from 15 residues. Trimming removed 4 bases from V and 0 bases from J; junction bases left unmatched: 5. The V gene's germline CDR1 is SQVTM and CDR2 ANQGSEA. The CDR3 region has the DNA TGCAGCGTTGCGATAGCGGGTTCGAACACCGGGGAGCTGTTTTTT. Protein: CSVAIAGSNTGELFF.

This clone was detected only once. As DNA, the CDR3 is TGTGCCAGCCTCGGGAGGGCCCTTGAGCAGTTCTTC. Translated, it gives CASLGRALEQFF. This rearrangement joins TRBV2 to TRBJ2-1, with 8 bases aligning to TRBD2. The junction had 6 bases not matched to a gene; V was cut back by 8 bases and J by 9 bases. CDR1 SNHLY and CDR2 FYNNEI come from the germline V gene. This CDR3 contains 12 residues.

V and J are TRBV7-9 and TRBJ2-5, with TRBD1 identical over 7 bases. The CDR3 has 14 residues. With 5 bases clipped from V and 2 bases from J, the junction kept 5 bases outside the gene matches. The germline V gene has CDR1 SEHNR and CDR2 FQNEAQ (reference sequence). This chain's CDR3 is CASSGTVIQETQYF. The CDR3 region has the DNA TGTGCCAGCAGCGGGACAGTTATTCAAGAGACCCAGTACTTC.

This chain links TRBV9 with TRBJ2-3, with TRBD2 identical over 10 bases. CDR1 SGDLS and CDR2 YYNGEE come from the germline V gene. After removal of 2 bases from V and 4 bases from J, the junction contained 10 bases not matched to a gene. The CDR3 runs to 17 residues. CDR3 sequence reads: CASSVGWLAGASDTQYF. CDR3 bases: TGTGCCAGCAGCGTTGGTTGGCTAGCGGGAGCGTCAGATACGCAGTATTTT.

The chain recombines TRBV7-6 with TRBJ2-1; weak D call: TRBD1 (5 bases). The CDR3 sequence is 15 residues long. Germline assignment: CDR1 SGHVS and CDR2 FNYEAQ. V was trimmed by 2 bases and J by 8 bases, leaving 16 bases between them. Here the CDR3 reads CASSLRGYSVDEQFF. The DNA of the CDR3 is TGTGCCAGCAGCTTAAGGGGCTACAGCGTCGATGAGCAGTTCTTC.

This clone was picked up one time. The CDR3 nucleotides read TGTGCCAGCAGCGTAGGGGCGTTGGGGCCGAGGGACACTGAAGCTTTCTTT. Translated, it gives CASSVGALGPRDTEAFF. The rearrangement uses TRBV9 and TRBJ1-1, with TRBD1 as a possible D gene (5 bases). Trimming stripped 0 bases from V and 3 bases from J, with 18 bases between. CDR1 and CDR2 (germline): SGDLS, YYNGEE. The CDR3 consists of 17 residues.

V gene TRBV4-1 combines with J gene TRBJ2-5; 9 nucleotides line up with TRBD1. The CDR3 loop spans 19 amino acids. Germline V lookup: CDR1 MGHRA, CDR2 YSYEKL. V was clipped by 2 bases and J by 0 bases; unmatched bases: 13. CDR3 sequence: CASSQPRDRVLGYQETQYF. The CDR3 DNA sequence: TGCGCCAGCAGCCAACCCCGGGACAGGGTGTTGGGGTACCAAGAGACCCAGTACTTC.

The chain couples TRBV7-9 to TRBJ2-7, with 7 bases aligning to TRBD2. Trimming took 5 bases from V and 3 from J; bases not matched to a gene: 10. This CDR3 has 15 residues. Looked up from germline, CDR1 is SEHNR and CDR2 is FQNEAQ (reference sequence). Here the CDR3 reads CASSPRKREDYEQYF. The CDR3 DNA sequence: TGTGCCAGCAGCCCAAGAAAGCGGGAAGACTACGAGCAGTACTTC.

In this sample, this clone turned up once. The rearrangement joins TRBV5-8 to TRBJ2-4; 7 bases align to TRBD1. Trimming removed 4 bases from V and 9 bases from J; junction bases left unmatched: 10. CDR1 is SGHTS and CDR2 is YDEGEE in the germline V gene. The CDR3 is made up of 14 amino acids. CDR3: CASSPDRIRGIQYF. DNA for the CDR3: TGTGCCAGCAGCCCGGACAGGATCAGAGGCATTCAGTACTTC.

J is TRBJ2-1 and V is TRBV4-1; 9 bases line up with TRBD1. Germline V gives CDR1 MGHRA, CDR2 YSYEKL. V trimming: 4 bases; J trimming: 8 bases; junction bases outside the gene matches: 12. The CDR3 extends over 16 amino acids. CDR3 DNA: TGCGCCAGCAGCCCGACCGGGACAGGGTATTTCCATGAGCAGTTCTTC. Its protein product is CASSPTGTGYFHEQFF.

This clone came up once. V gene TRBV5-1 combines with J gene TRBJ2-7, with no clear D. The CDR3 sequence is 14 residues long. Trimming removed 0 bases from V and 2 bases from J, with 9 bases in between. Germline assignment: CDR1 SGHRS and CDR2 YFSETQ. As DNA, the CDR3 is TGCGCCAGCAGCTTGGTGTCTGGTACCTACGAGCAGTACTTC. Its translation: CASSLVSGTYEQYF. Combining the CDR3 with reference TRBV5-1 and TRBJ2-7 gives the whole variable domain KAGVTQTPRYLIKTRGQQVTLSCSPISGHRSVSWYQQTPGQGLQFLFEYFSETQRNKGNFPGRFSGRQFSNSRSEMNVSTLELGDSALYLCASSLVSGTYEQYFGPGTRLTVT.

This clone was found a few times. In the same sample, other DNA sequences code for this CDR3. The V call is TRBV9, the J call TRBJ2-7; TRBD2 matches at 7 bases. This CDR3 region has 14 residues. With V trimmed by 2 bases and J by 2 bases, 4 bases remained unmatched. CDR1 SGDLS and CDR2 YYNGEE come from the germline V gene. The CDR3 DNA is TGTGCCAGCAGCGTGGGGGGAGGGACCTACGAGCAGTACTTC. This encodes CASSVGGGTYEQYF.

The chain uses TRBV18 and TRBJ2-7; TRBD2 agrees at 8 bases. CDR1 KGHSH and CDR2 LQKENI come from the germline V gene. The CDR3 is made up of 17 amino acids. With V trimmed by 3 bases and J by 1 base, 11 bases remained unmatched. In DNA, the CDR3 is TGTGCCAGCTCACCTGGGGGCGTCGGCGGGGGGTCCTACGAGCAGTACTTC. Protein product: CASSPGGVGGGSYEQYF.

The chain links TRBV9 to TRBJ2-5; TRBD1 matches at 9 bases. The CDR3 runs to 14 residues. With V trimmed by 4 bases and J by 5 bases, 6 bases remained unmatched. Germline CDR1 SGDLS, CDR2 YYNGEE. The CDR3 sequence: CASSPAGQGETQYF. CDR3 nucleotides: TGTGCCAGCAGCCCAGCGGGACAGGGTGAGACCCAGTACTTC.

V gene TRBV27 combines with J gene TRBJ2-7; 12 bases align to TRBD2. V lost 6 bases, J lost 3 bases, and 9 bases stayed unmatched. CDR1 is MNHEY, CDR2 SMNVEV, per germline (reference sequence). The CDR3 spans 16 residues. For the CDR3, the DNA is TGTGCCAGCAGGACGAATCTAGCGGGAGGGTACTACGAGCAGTACTTC. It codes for CASRTNLAGGYYEQYF.

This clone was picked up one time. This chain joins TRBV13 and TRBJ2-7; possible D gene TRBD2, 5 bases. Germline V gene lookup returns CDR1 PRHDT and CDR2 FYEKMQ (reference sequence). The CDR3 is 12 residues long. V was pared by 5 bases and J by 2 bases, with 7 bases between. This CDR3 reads CASSPGTYEQYF. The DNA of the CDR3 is TGTGCCAGCAGCCCGGGGACCTACGAGCAGTACTTC.

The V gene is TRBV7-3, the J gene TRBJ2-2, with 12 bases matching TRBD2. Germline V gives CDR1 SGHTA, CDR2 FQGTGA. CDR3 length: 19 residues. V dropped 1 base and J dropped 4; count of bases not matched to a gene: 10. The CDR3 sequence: CASSLKPTSGSESTGELFF. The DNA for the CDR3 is TGTGCCAGCAGCTTAAAACCGACTAGCGGGAGTGAGAGCACCGGGGAGCTGTTTTTT.

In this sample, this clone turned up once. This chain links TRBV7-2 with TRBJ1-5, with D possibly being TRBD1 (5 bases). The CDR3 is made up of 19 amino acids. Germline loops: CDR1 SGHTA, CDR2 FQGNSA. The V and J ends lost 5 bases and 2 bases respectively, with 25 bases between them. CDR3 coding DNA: TGTGCCAGCAGCCACCGGGACGAACAAGGGATATCGGGCAATCAGCCCCAGCATTTT. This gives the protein CASSHRDEQGISGNQPQHF.

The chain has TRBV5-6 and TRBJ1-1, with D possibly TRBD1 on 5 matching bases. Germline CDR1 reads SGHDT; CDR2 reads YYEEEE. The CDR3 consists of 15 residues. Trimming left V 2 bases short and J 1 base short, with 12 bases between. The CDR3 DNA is TGTGCCAGCAGCTTTTATCCAGGGAAGAACACTGAAGCTTTCTTT. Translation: CASSFYPGKNTEAFF. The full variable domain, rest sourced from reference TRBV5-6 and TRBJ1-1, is DAGVTQSPTHLIKTRGQQVTLRCSPKSGHDTVSWYQQALGQGPQFIFQYYEEEERQRGNFPDRFSGHQFPNYSSELNVNALLLGDSALYLCASSFYPGKNTEAFFGQGTRLTVV.

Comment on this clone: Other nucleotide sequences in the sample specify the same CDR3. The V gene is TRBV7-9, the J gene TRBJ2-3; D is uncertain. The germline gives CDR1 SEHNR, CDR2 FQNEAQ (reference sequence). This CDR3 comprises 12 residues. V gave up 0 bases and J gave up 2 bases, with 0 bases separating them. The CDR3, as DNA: TGTGCCAGCAGCTTAGCCACAGATACGCAGTATTTT. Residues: CASSLATDTQYF.

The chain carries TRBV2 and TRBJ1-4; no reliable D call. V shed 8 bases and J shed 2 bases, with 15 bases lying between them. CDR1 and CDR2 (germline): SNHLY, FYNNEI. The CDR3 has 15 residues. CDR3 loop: CASRGSGFTNEKLFF. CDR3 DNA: TGTGCCAGCCGGGGAAGCGGGTTTACTAATGAAAAACTGTTTTTT.

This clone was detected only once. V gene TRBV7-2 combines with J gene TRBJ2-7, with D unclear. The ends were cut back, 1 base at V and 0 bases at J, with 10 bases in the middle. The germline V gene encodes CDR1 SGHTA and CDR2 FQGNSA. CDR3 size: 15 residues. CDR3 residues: CASSLGPGRSYEQYF. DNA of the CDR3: TGTGCCAGCAGCTTAGGGCCAGGCCGCTCCTACGAGCAGTACTTC.